These 18 T cell receptor beta chains were sequenced from one sample in a study of cytomegalovirus exposure and HLA in healthy donors. With 60 Vbeta and 13 Jbeta primers, the PCR was carried out. Measured with immunoSEQ multiplex PCR; TCRdb has only the in-frame clones, and not every one. The repertoire holds more than 85,000 clones, with 70% to 90% as singletons. The sequenced sample was PBMCs. These TCRs come from a middle-aged man in good health and CMV-seronegative.

This chain connects TRBV29-1 to TRBJ2-1, with TRBD2 as a possible D gene (5 bases). The V end lost 8 bases, the J end lost 6 bases, and 14 bases lay between the germline ends. This CDR3 contains 12 residues. Per germline, CDR1 SQVTM and CDR2 ANQGSEA. The CDR3 here is CSSWAGSNEQFF. The CDR3 DNA is TGCAGCTCTTGGGCGGGCAGCAATGAGCAGTTCTTC.

The rearrangement joins TRBV19 to TRBJ1-1, with TRBD1 matching 11 bases. The V and J ends lost 5 bases and 5 bases, in that order; junction bases with no gene match: 7. CDR1 and CDR2 from the germline V gene are LNHDA and SQIVND (reference sequence). This CDR3 spans 15 amino acids. This CDR3 reads CASSSRTGGWTEAFF. In nucleotides, the CDR3 is TGTGCCAGTAGTTCCCGGACAGGGGGCTGGACTGAAGCTTTCTTT. The full variable domain, rest sourced from reference TRBV19 and TRBJ1-1, is DGGITQSPKYLFRKEGQNVTLSCEQNLNHDAMYWYRQDPGQGLRLIYYSQIVNDFQKGDIAEGYSVSREKKESFPLTVTSAQKNPTAFYLCASSSRTGGWTEAFFGQGTRLTVV.

This rearrangement joins TRBV7-7 to TRBJ1-1, with 8 bases identical to TRBD1. Germline V gene lookup returns CDR1 SSHAT and CDR2 FNYEAQ (reference sequence). Unmatched junction bases numbered 9, after V lost 10 bases and J lost 5 bases. This CDR3 contains 13 residues. CDR3 sequence reads: CATKQGEGTEAFF. In DNA, the CDR3 is TGTGCCACCAAACAGGGGGAAGGGACTGAAGCTTTCTTT. The entire variable domain, with the rest obtained from reference TRBV7-7 and TRBJ1-1, is as follows: GAGVSQSPRYKVTKRGQDVTLRCDPISSHATLYWYQQALGQGPEFLTYFNYEAQPDKSGLPSDRFSAERPEGSISTLTIQRTEQRDSAMYRCATKQGEGTEAFFGQGTRLTVV.

The genes are TRBV4-2 and TRBJ1-3, with D possibly TRBD1 on 6 matching bases. CDR1 is LGHNA and CDR2 is YNFKEQ in the germline V gene. Trimming pared 0 bases from V and 2 bases from J, leaving 14 bases between. The CDR3 runs to 17 residues. For the CDR3, the DNA is TGTGCCAGCAGCCAAGATATTTCAGGGGCGCCTGGAAACACCATATATTTT. Encoded protein: CASSQDISGAPGNTIYF.

The chain employs TRBV6-5 and TRBJ2-7; TRBD1 matches at 7 bases. V gave up 5 bases and J gave up 3 bases; unmatched junction bases: 7. Germline V lookup: CDR1 MNHEY, CDR2 SVGAGI. CDR3 size: 14 residues. CDR3 sequence reads: CASSTGTVYYEQYF. The CDR3, as DNA: TGTGCCAGCAGTACCGGGACAGTATACTACGAGCAGTACTTC.

This chain links TRBV19 with TRBJ1-5, with 7 bases matching TRBD1. The CDR3 contains 15 residues. Per germline, CDR1 LNHDA and CDR2 SQIVND (reference sequence). The ends lost 6 bases at V and 2 bases at J; junction bases unmatched: 7. CDR3 region: CASSRGTERNQPQHF. Written as DNA, the CDR3 is TGTGCCAGTAGCCGCGGGACAGAACGCAATCAGCCCCAGCATTTT.

V gene TRBV28 combines with J gene TRBJ1-1; 8 bases map to TRBD1. The CDR3 is made up of 19 amino acids. Germline lookup yields CDR1 MDHEN and CDR2 SYDVKM. V was clipped by 8 bases and J by 1 base; unmatched bases: 21. CDR3 DNA: TGTGCCAGCGGGTGGACAGGGCTTACGGGGGGAGGTACGAACACTGAAGCTTTCTTT. Translated: CASGWTGLTGGGTNTEAFF.

As concerns this clone: Its ends do not fully match the called genes, so a read error is possible. The chain's CDR3 is CAGSNRDSPNQPQHF. CDR3 coding DNA: TGCGCCGGCAGCAATCGGGACAGTCCCAATCAGCCCCAGCATTTT. The gene calls are TRBV4-1 and TRBJ1-5, with 7 bases identical to TRBD1. CDR1 and CDR2 from the germline V gene are MGHRA and YSYEKL. This CDR3 spans 15 amino acids.

V is TRBV2 and J is TRBJ2-7, with TRBD1 as a possible D gene (5 bases). Germline CDR1 and CDR2: SNHLY and FYNNEI. This CDR3 has 13 residues. Trimming removed 3 bases from V and 3 bases from J, with 9 bases in between. In nucleotides, the CDR3 is TGTGCCAGCAGTGACAGGGATATCTACGAGCAGTACTTC. Translation gives CASSDRDIYEQYF.

The chain joins TRBV7-8 to TRBJ2-2; possibly TRBD1 for D (6 bases). CDR3 length: 15 residues. CDR1 SGHVS and CDR2 FQNEAQ come from the germline V gene. V lost 5 bases to trimming and J lost 1 base, with 11 bases between them. Here the CDR3 DNA reads TGTGCCAGCAGCCCCCCGGGACAGAACACCGGGGAGCTGTTTTTT. It codes for CASSPPGQNTGELFF.

The chain joins TRBV5-5 to TRBJ2-3; D is perhaps TRBD1 (5 bases). V was clipped by 0 bases and J by 4 bases, with 12 bases between them. This CDR3 has 15 residues. The V gene's germline CDR1 is SGHKS and CDR2 YYEKEE (reference sequence). CDR3 bases: TGTGCCAGCAGCTTGGGGATAGGGGCAGCAGATACGCAGTATTTT. Translating it yields CASSLGIGAADTQYF.

In its sample, this clone was seen a few times. This sequence joins TRBV29-1 and TRBJ1-2; 10 bases fit TRBD1. V trimming: 4 bases; J trimming: 8 bases; junction bases outside the gene matches: 13. Germline lookup yields CDR1 SQVTM and CDR2 ANQGSEA. The CDR3 contains 15 residues. The CDR3 loop reads CSVVGTGTGVYGYTF. The CDR3 DNA reads as TGCAGCGTTGTAGGAACCGGGACAGGGGTTTACGGCTACACCTTC.

This sequence joins TRBV9 and TRBJ2-2; 8 bases are a match to TRBD2. The V gene end was trimmed by 4 bases and the J gene end by 4 bases; junction bases not matched to a gene: 3. The CDR3 contains 14 residues. Germline loops: CDR1 SGDLS, CDR2 YYNGEE. The CDR3, as DNA: TGTGCCAGCAGCATCCGGGGGGGCACCGGGGAGCTGTTTTTT. Translating it yields CASSIRGGTGELFF. Based on the CDR3 plus reference TRBV9 and TRBJ2-2, the full variable domain is DSGVTQTPKHLITATGQRVTLRCSPRSGDLSVYWYQQSLDQGLQFLIQYYNGEERAKGNILERFSAQQFPDLHSELNLSSLELGDSALYFCASSIRGGTGELFFGEGSRLTVL.

The V call is TRBV28, the J call TRBJ2-7; the D gene is possibly TRBD1 (5 bases). Trimming cost V 8 bases and J 1 base, with 21 bases left between them. Germline lookup yields CDR1 MDHEN and CDR2 SYDVKM. The CDR3 totals 16 residues. The CDR3 reads CASSLDGAVGSYEQYF. CDR3 DNA: TGTGCCAGCTCTCTTGATGGGGCAGTTGGGTCCTACGAGCAGTACTTC.

J is TRBJ1-1 and V is TRBV28; D remains ambiguous. With 5 bases removed from V and 11 bases from J, the gap between germline ends came to 15 bases. This CDR3 comprises 12 residues. Germline V lookup: CDR1 MDHEN, CDR2 SYDVKM. This CDR3 is CASSPPRGDAFF. CDR3 in DNA: TGTGCCAGCAGTCCCCCCCGGGGAGACGCTTTCTTT. Together with reference TRBV28 and TRBJ1-1, the CDR3 gives the full variable domain: DVKVTQSSRYLVKRTGEKVFLECVQDMDHENMFWYRQDPGLGLRLIYFSYDVKMKEKGDIPEGYSVSREKKERFSLILESASTNQTSMYLCASSPPRGDAFFGQGTRLTVV.

This clone was observed a few times. The chain is built from TRBV4-1 and TRBJ1-2, with 8 bases identical to TRBD1. CDR3 length equals 15 residues. J gave up 2 bases and V 2 bases, and 4 bases lay outside the gene matches. Germline assignment: CDR1 MGHRA and CDR2 YSYEKL. The CDR3 DNA reads as TGCGCCAGCAGCCAAACGACAGGGGTCAACTATGGCTACACCTTC. Translation: CASSQTTGVNYGYTF.

This clone was observed a few times. The rearrangement uses TRBV29-1 and TRBJ2-1; TRBD2 matches 12 bases. This CDR3 has 18 residues. V shed 0 bases, J shed 0 bases, and the junction held 6 bases outside the gene matches. The V gene's germline CDR1 is SQVTM and CDR2 ANQGSEA. The CDR3 DNA follows: TGCAGCGTTGAAGATCCTAGCGGGGGGGGGAGCTCCTACAATGAGCAGTTCTTC. This translates into CSVEDPSGGGSSYNEQFF.

The chain links TRBV5-1 to TRBJ1-4; 8 bases match TRBD1. The V segment lost 4 bases and the J segment 1 base; nucleotides outside the gene matches: 3. The germline V gene has CDR1 SGHRS and CDR2 YFSETQ. The CDR3 has 15 amino acids. CDR3: CASSNGQGTNEKLFF. Written as DNA, the CDR3 is TGCGCCAGCAGCAACGGACAGGGAACTAATGAAAAACTGTTTTTT.